This T cell receptor (beta chain) was observed in a study of blood T cell repertoires in COVID-19. Trimming cost V 2 bases and J 4 bases, with 14 bases left between them. This CDR3 spans 15 amino acids. Germline lookup yields CDR1 MNHEY and CDR2 SMNVEV (reference sequence). Profiled with immunoSEQ multiplex PCR; TCRdb holds only in-frame clones, not every one. Here the sample spans under 250,000 clones, around four fifths being singletons. The chain uses TRBV27 and TRBJ1-1, with D maybe TRBD1 (6 bases). The clonotype comes from a woman aged 50 to 65 with active or convalescent COVID-19. Specimen: peripheral blood. The CDR3 spells CASSLVGQIITEAFF. The CDR3 DNA reads as TGTGCCAGCAGTTTAGTAGGACAGATTATCACTGAAGCTTTCTTT.